These 28 T cell receptor beta chains were all obtained from the same sample, sequenced in a study of cytomegalovirus exposure and HLA in healthy donors. Primers included in the PCR were 60 Vbeta and 13 Jbeta primers. Sequenced by immunoSEQ multiplex PCR; TCRdb stores in-frame clones only, minus some. This table has around 95,000 clones, less than 85% appearing once. The source material was PBMCs. The source of these receptors is a male donor in good health and CMV-seronegative.

This clone was counted a few times. The chain links TRBV5-1 to TRBJ2-7; D might be TRBD1 (5 bases). Trimming cost V 1 base and J 3 bases, with 11 bases left between them. Germline assignment: CDR1 SGHRS and CDR2 YFSETQ. CDR3 length: 14 residues. CDR3 loop: CASSLRQSVYEQYF. The CDR3 nucleotides read TGCGCCAGCAGCTTGCGACAGAGTGTCTACGAGCAGTACTTC.

The chain links TRBV2 to TRBJ2-7; 8 nucleotides agree with TRBD2. Germline V gene data show CDR1 as SNHLY and CDR2 as FYNNEI. The CDR3 loop spans 14 amino acids. The J segment lost 5 bases and the V segment lost 5 bases, leaving 8 bases of the junction unmatched. CDR3 sequence (DNA): TGTGCCAGCAGTCCCGGGACTAGGGTGCACGAGCAGTACTTC. Translating gives CASSPGTRVHEQYF.

This clone was seen a single time. The chain has TRBV7-3 and TRBJ2-7; 8 positions match TRBD1. V lost 5 bases to trimming and J lost 7 bases; unmatched junction nucleotides: 7. The length of the CDR3 is 13 residues. Germline CDR1 is SGHTA and CDR2 is FQGTGA. The CDR3 loop reads CASSPGQGQEQYF. CDR3 in DNA: TGTGCCAGCAGCCCCGGACAGGGACAAGAGCAGTACTTC.

A few counts support this clone. V is TRBV7-2 and J is TRBJ2-5, with D possibly matching TRBD1 (5 bases). CDR3 size: 14 residues. The germline V gene has CDR1 SGHTA and CDR2 FQGNSA. V dropped 0 bases and J dropped 5 bases, with 10 bases sitting between them. The CDR3 DNA sequence: TGTGCCAGCAGCTTAGCTGACAGAACGGAGACCCAGTACTTC. This encodes CASSLADRTETQYF.

The genes are TRBV5-1 and TRBJ2-1; TRBD2 is a possible D gene (5 bases). The CDR3 sequence is 15 residues long. Germline CDR1 SGHRS, CDR2 YFSETQ. Trimming stripped 2 bases from V and 1 base from J, with 10 bases between. CDR3 protein: CASSFLGGSYNEQFF. In nucleotides, the CDR3 is TGCGCCAGCAGCTTCCTAGGCGGGTCCTACAATGAGCAGTTCTTC.

The rearrangement joins TRBV19 to TRBJ2-7; weak D call: TRBD1 (5 bases). Germline V gene lookup returns CDR1 LNHDA and CDR2 SQIVND (reference sequence). Trimming stripped 3 bases from V and 6 bases from J, with 15 bases between. The CDR3 is made up of 14 amino acids. The CDR3 region is CASSIDRSLGEQYF. CDR3 sequence (DNA): TGTGCCAGTAGTATCGACAGATCTCTGGGCGAGCAGTACTTC. Based on the CDR3 plus reference TRBV19 and TRBJ2-7, the full variable domain is DGGITQSPKYLFRKEGQNVTLSCEQNLNHDAMYWYRQDPGQGLRLIYYSQIVNDFQKGDIAEGYSVSREKKESFPLTVTSAQKNPTAFYLCASSIDRSLGEQYFGPGTRLTVT.

The chain employs TRBV2 and TRBJ1-1; D unresolved. This CDR3 contains 13 residues. V was clipped by 6 bases and J by 0 bases, with 8 bases between them. Germline lookup yields CDR1 SNHLY and CDR2 FYNNEI. CDR3: CASRSGLNTEAFF. The CDR3 DNA reads TGTGCCAGCAGGAGCGGGTTGAACACTGAAGCTTTCTTT.

J is TRBJ1-1 and V is TRBV5-1; no firm D call. Germline V CDR1 and CDR2: SGHRS, YFSETQ. The CDR3 has 15 amino acids. V gave up 0 bases and J gave up 1 base, with 10 bases separating them. The CDR3 reads CASSLEVSSNTEAFF. DNA of the CDR3: TGCGCCAGCAGCTTGGAAGTCAGTTCGAACACTGAAGCTTTCTTT. The full variable domain, in which reference TRBV5-1 and TRBJ1-1 provide the parts outside the CDR3, is KAGVTQTPRYLIKTRGQQVTLSCSPISGHRSVSWYQQTPGQGLQFLFEYFSETQRNKGNFPGRFSGRQFSNSRSEMNVSTLELGDSALYLCASSLEVSSNTEAFFGQGTRLTVV.

The V call is TRBV19, the J call TRBJ2-4; D may be TRBD1 (6 bases). Trimming removed 10 bases from V and 6 bases from J, with 19 bases in between. Germline CDR1 reads LNHDA; CDR2 reads SQIVND (reference sequence). The CDR3 loop spans 14 amino acids. For the CDR3, the DNA is TGTGCCACTTTTTTCTACAGGGCTATAAACATTCAGTACTTC. Amino acid sequence: CATFFYRAINIQYF.

The rearrangement joins TRBV5-6 to TRBJ2-2; 11 nucleotides match TRBD1. Germline V gene data show CDR1 as SGHDT and CDR2 as YYEEEE. V lost 4 bases, J lost 7 bases, and 6 bases stayed unmatched. The CDR3 spans 15 residues. CDR3 sequence: CASSRTGGGGGELFF. For the CDR3, the DNA is TGTGCCAGCAGCCGGACAGGGGGCGGTGGCGGGGAGCTGTTTTTT.

The chain couples TRBV6-4 to TRBJ2-2; 7 bases line up with TRBD1. Germline-derived CDR1 and CDR2 are MRHNA and SNTAGT. The trim removed 6 bases at V and 2 bases at J, leaving 6 bases unmatched. CDR3 size: 15 residues. The CDR3 DNA follows: TGTGCCAGCAGCGCCGGGACAGTAAACACCGGGGAGCTGTTTTTT. Protein sequence: CASSAGTVNTGELFF.

The CDR3 bases are TGTGCCAGCAGGGTCGGGGACGAGCAGTACTTC. Amino acids: CASRVGDEQYF. V gene TRBV28 combines with J gene TRBJ2-7, with a tentative D call TRBD2 (5 bases). Per germline, CDR1 MDHEN and CDR2 SYDVKM. Trimming took 6 bases from V and 5 from J, leaving 8 bases between them. The CDR3 length is 11 residues.

This clone was picked up a small number of times. The chain has TRBV4-3 and TRBJ2-1, with 8 bases lining up with TRBD1. CDR1 LGHNA and CDR2 YSLEER come from the germline V gene. There are 17 residues in the CDR3. With 1 base clipped from V and 7 bases from J, the junction kept 12 bases outside the gene matches. CDR3 loop: CASSQAQGQGVANEQFF. The CDR3 bases are TGCGCCAGCAGCCAAGCCCAAGGACAGGGCGTGGCAAATGAGCAGTTCTTC.

The chain employs TRBV5-4 and TRBJ2-1; no reliable D call. The V gene lost 9 bases and the J gene lost 0 bases, with 10 bases spanning the gap. From germline, CDR1 is SGHNT and CDR2 YYREEE (reference sequence). This CDR3 contains 13 residues. The DNA for the CDR3 is TGTGCCACTCAACAGAGCTCCTACAATGAGCAGTTCTTC. Its translation: CATQQSSYNEQFF.

V gene TRBV18 combines with J gene TRBJ2-5, with TRBD1 matching over 8 bases. The CDR3 is 13 residues long. CDR1 KGHSH and CDR2 LQKENI come from the germline V gene. J gave up 5 bases and V 3 bases, and 2 bases lay outside the gene matches. CDR3 in amino acids: CASSPRQGETQYF. The CDR3 coding sequence is TGTGCCAGCTCACCCCGACAGGGGGAGACCCAGTACTTC.

The chain employs TRBV27 and TRBJ2-4; TRBD1 agrees at 7 bases. The CDR3 runs to 16 residues. After removal of 4 bases from V and 0 bases from J, the junction contained 6 bases not matched to a gene. Germline loops: CDR1 MNHEY, CDR2 SMNVEV (reference sequence). The CDR3 DNA reads as TGTGCCAGCAGTTCTCCGGGACAGATAGCCAAAAACATTCAGTACTTC. It encodes CASSSPGQIAKNIQYF.

The chain links TRBV27 to TRBJ1-5; D gene uncertain. Deletions cut 2 bases from V and 7 bases from J, with 12 bases between. This CDR3 spans 14 amino acids. Germline lookup yields CDR1 MNHEY and CDR2 SMNVEV (reference sequence). The CDR3 DNA follows: TGTGCCAGCAGTTTACAAGGGTGGGAGCAGCCCCAGCATTTT. It specifies CASSLQGWEQPQHF.

The rearrangement joins TRBV2 to TRBJ2-1; the D gene is possibly TRBD2 (6 bases). The CDR3 covers 14 residues. CDR1 is SNHLY, CDR2 FYNNEI, per germline. V shed 3 bases and J shed 4 bases, with 10 bases lying between them. The CDR3 reads CASSEGLSYNEQFF. The CDR3 nucleotides are TGTGCCAGCAGTGAGGGACTTTCTTACAATGAGCAGTTCTTC.

This sequence joins TRBV6-4 and TRBJ2-1; 7 nucleotides line up with TRBD2. The length of the CDR3 is 14 residues. CDR1 is MRHNA and CDR2 is SNTAGT in the germline V gene. Trimming took 6 bases from V and 7 from J; bases not matched to a gene: 9. In DNA, the CDR3 is TGTGCCAGCAGACAAAGGGAGGGCCTAAATGAGCAGTTCTTC. Translated: CASRQREGLNEQFF.

In DNA, the CDR3 is TGCGCCAGCAGTGATGTACAAGGGGTTCAAGAGACCCAGTACTTC. It is translated as CASSDVQGVQETQYF. The chain recombines TRBV10-2 with TRBJ2-5; a possible D gene is TRBD1 (5 bases). The V and J ends lost 3 bases and 2 bases respectively, with 13 bases between them. In germline, CDR1 is WSHSY, CDR2 SAAADI. The CDR3 has 15 residues.

The rearrangement joins TRBV19 to TRBJ2-1; TRBD2 matches 9 bases. V dropped 7 bases and J dropped 4; count of bases not matched to a gene: 11. Germline CDR1 and CDR2: LNHDA and SQIVND (reference sequence). This CDR3 has 16 amino acids. CDR3 loop: CASTTNGGRGYNEQFF. CDR3 DNA: TGTGCCAGTACCACTAACGGCGGGAGGGGATACAATGAGCAGTTCTTC.

The chain couples TRBV28 to TRBJ1-2, with no clear D. V lost 4 bases, J lost 9 bases, and 15 bases lay in between. This CDR3 comprises 13 residues. Germline V gives CDR1 MDHEN, CDR2 SYDVKM. The CDR3 sequence: CASSSAQEVRYTF. The CDR3 coding sequence is TGTGCCAGCAGTTCGGCGCAGGAGGTCCGCTACACCTTC.

V is TRBV6-5 and J is TRBJ1-2; D is unresolved. This CDR3 spans 13 amino acids. Germline V CDR1 and CDR2: MNHEY, SVGAGI. V was trimmed by 6 bases and J by 3 bases, leaving 11 bases between them. The CDR3 sequence is CASRNTVDYGYTF. The CDR3 region has the DNA TGTGCCAGCAGGAACACCGTGGACTATGGCTACACCTTC.

CDR3 sequence: CASSYRGISTDTQYF. The CDR3 coding sequence is TGTGCCAGCAGTTACCGGGGGATTAGCACAGATACGCAGTATTTT. The chain recombines TRBV6-5 with TRBJ2-3; D may be TRBD2 (6 bases). Germline values: CDR1 MNHEY, CDR2 SVGAGI. CDR3 length: 15 amino acids. The germline V and J ends were trimmed by 2 bases and 0 bases, with 9 bases remaining between them.

CDR3 nucleotides: TGTGCCAGCAGCTTATCTCGACAGGGTCGGCGCCAGTATTTT. Amino acid sequence: CASSLSRQGRRQYF. The V and J genes are TRBV11-3 and TRBJ2-3; 7 positions match TRBD1. Germline V lookup: CDR1 SGHNT, CDR2 YENEEA. The CDR3 loop spans 14 amino acids. V shed 2 bases and J 12 bases; nucleotides not matched to a gene: 11.

This CDR3 reads CASSAGLAGSTYEQYF. The CDR3 DNA follows: TGTGCCAGCAGCGCGGGACTAGCGGGATCGACCTACGAGCAGTACTTC. The chain carries TRBV7-6 and TRBJ2-7, with 13 bases fitting TRBD2. After removal of 5 bases from V and 2 bases from J, the junction contained 6 bases not matched to a gene. CDR1 and CDR2 (germline): SGHVS, FNYEAQ. The CDR3 spans 16 residues.

The chain carries TRBV7-9 and TRBJ1-2; D not resolved. The CDR3 length is 14 residues. V was cut by 1 base and J by 0 bases, with 6 bases left in between. The germline CDR1 and CDR2 sequences are SEHNR and FQNEAQ (reference sequence). In nucleotides, the CDR3 is TGTGCCAGCAGCTTAGGACAAGCTAACTATGGCTACACCTTC. Translation: CASSLGQANYGYTF.

V gene TRBV30 combines with J gene TRBJ1-5; TRBD1 matches 8 bases. The CDR3 extends over 13 amino acids. Looked up from germline, CDR1 is GTSNPN and CDR2 is SVGIG (reference sequence). The J segment lost 3 bases and the V segment lost 4 bases, leaving 2 bases of the junction unmatched. Here the CDR3 DNA reads TGTGCCTGGACAGGGGGCCTCAATCAGCCCCAGCATTTT. This sequence encodes CAWTGGLNQPQHF.